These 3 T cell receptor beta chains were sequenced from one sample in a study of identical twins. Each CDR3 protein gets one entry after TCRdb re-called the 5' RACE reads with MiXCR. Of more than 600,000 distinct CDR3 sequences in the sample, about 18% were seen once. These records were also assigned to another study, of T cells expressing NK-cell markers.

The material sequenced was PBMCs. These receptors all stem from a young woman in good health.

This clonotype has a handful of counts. CDR3 sequence (DNA): TGTGCCAGCAGTTGGGGCCAGGGCTTTGAAGCTTTCTTT. It is translated as CASSWGQGFEAFF. This chain joins TRBV12-3 or TRBV12-4 and TRBJ1-1, with a possible D match to TRBD1 (5 bases). Trimming pared 4 bases from V and 7 bases from J, leaving 13 bases between. The CDR3 has 13 residues.

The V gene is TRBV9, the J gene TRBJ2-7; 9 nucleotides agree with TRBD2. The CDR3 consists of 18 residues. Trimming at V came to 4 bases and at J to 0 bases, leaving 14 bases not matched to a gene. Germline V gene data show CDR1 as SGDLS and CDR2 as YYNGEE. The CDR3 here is CASSIDGSGSRRSYEQYF. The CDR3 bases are TGTGCCAGCAGCATTGATGGTAGCGGGAGCCGGCGCTCCTACGAGCAGTACTTC.

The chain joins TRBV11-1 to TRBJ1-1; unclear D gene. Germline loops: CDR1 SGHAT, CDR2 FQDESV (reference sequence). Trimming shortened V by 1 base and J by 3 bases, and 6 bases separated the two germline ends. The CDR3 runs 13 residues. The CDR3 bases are TGTGCCAGCAGCTTAGGAGACGACACTGAAGCTTTCTTT. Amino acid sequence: CASSLGDDTEAFF.